The 18 T cell receptor beta chains listed next were all sequenced from one sample in a study of early T cells in non-severe SARS-CoV-2 infection. One entry per CDR3 protein, called by TCRdb with MiXCR from the 5' RACE reads. The profile shows 100,000 to 120,000 distinct CDR3 sequences, about 12% of them singletons. The sequencing used whole blood, collected at baseline. These receptor sequences come from an adult who was a healthcare worker with PCR-confirmed SARS-CoV-2 infection or an uninfected control (not recorded which).

This clonotype came up many times. The chain recombines TRBV5-1 with TRBJ2-7, with 10 bases aligning to TRBD1. The V segment lost 4 bases and the J segment 3 bases; nucleotides outside the gene matches: 7. This CDR3 region has 15 residues. The germline V gene has CDR1 SGHRS and CDR2 YFSETQ. The CDR3: CASSRGQGTSYEQYF. The CDR3 DNA follows: TGCGCCAGCAGCCGGGGACAGGGGACGAGCTACGAGCAGTACTTC.

This clonotype occurred many times. The chain combines TRBV5-1 with TRBJ2-3; TRBD1 agrees at 7 bases. Germline lookup yields CDR1 SGHRS and CDR2 YFSETQ. The CDR3 sequence is 16 residues long. J lost 5 bases, V lost 1 base, and 10 bases had no gene match. CDR3 sequence: CASSLLRQGGIDTQYF. In DNA, the CDR3 is TGCGCCAGCAGCTTGTTACGACAAGGGGGCATAGATACGCAGTATTTT.

This clonotype was seen a handful of times. This chain joins TRBV28 and TRBJ2-3; tentative D call: TRBD1 (6 bases). The germline CDR1 and CDR2 sequences are MDHEN and SYDVKM. V dropped 7 bases and J dropped 1 base, with 15 bases sitting between them. CDR3 length: 15 residues. As DNA, the CDR3 is TGTGCCAGCATGAGGGGGATTGGCGGCACAGATACGCAGTATTTT. This translates into CASMRGIGGTDTQYF.

This clonotype was detected many times. The J gene is TRBJ1-1, the V gene TRBV7-2, with D uncertain. This CDR3 has 12 amino acids. From germline, CDR1 is SGHTA and CDR2 FQGNSA. V lost 5 bases to trimming and J lost 11 bases, with 15 bases between them. The CDR3 nucleotides read TGTGCCAGCAGCCCGGACTTACCCAGGGCTTTCTTT. Residues: CASSPDLPRAFF.

This clonotype came up a few times. The chain links TRBV18 to TRBJ2-1; possibly TRBD1 or TRBD2 for D (5 bases each). Germline assignment: CDR1 KGHSH and CDR2 LQKENI. The germline V and J ends were trimmed by 0 bases and 9 bases, with 12 bases remaining between them. This CDR3 is built from 14 residues. The CDR3 spells CASSPPSSGSEQFF. The CDR3 DNA reads as TGTGCCAGCTCACCACCGAGTTCAGGGAGTGAGCAGTTCTTC.

As regards this clonotype: Being one base from a much bigger clone, this may be a read error. The chain combines TRBV5-1 with TRBJ1-1; D may be TRBD1 (5 bases). The V and J ends lost 3 bases and 13 bases respectively, with 16 bases between them. CDR1 is SGHRS, CDR2 YFSETQ, per germline. This CDR3 has 12 residues. The CDR3 nucleotides read TGCGCCAGCAGCTCGGAGGGACCAGTAGTTTTCTTT. It codes for CASSSEGPVVFF.

This clonotype was counted between two and nine times. V is TRBV10-3 and J is TRBJ2-3; 9 bases align to TRBD2. V shed 7 bases and J 6 bases; nucleotides not matched to a gene: 14. CDR3 length: 16 residues. CDR1 ENHRY and CDR2 SYGVKD come from the germline V gene. The CDR3 sequence is CAITSETSGDMDTQYF. The CDR3 region has the DNA TGTGCCATCACCTCTGAGACTAGCGGTGATATGGATACGCAGTATTTT.

This clonotype was detected once. V and J are TRBV2 and TRBJ1-2; maybe TRBD1 (6 bases). Germline CDR1 and CDR2: SNHLY and FYNNEI. The CDR3 extends over 13 amino acids. V dropped 6 bases and J dropped 5 bases, with 13 bases sitting between them. CDR3 sequence reads: CASSDGGPYGYTF. CDR3 sequence (DNA): TGTGCCAGCAGCGATGGGGGCCCTTATGGCTACACCTTC.

On this clonotype: One end of the junction fails to match germline, which may point to a read error. This chain links TRBV7-3 with TRBJ2-4; D is possibly TRBD1 (5 bases). Germline V lookup: CDR1 SGHTA, CDR2 FQGTGA. The CDR3 runs 13 residues. The CDR3 DNA is TGTGCCAGCAGCTCTTATCAGGGAAACCTTCAGTACTTC. It yields the protein CASSSYQGNLQYF.

A few counts support this clonotype. V and J are TRBV18 and TRBJ1-2, with 7 positions matching TRBD1. After removal of 3 bases from V and 1 base from J, the junction contained 11 bases not matched to a gene. CDR1 is KGHSH, CDR2 LQKENI, per germline. This CDR3 comprises 17 residues. DNA for the CDR3: TGTGCCAGCTCACCGAACAGGGGACGGGAAGATAACTATGGCTACACCTTC. Amino acid sequence: CASSPNRGREDNYGYTF.

This clonotype was counted many times. The rearrangement joins TRBV15 to TRBJ2-3; D possibly matches TRBD1 or TRBD2 (6 bases each). Trimming stripped 4 bases from V and 0 bases from J, with 11 bases between. The germline V gene encodes CDR1 LNHNV and CDR2 YYDKDF (reference sequence). CDR3 size: 15 residues. CDR3 in amino acids: CATSKGGFSTDTQYF. CDR3 DNA sequence: TGTGCCACCAGCAAAGGGGGGTTTAGCACAGATACGCAGTATTTT.

This chain links TRBV7-9 with TRBJ2-7, with D possibly TRBD2 on 6 matching bases. The CDR3 covers 13 residues. The germline V and J ends were trimmed by 6 bases and 2 bases, with 11 bases remaining between them. Per the germline V gene, CDR1 is SEHNR and CDR2 is FQNEAQ (reference sequence). The CDR3 coding sequence is TGTGCCAGCAGAAGGGACTCCGCCTACGAGCAGTACTTC. This gives the protein CASRRDSAYEQYF.

The CDR3 here is CASSFGYGTTGNTIYF. The CDR3 region has the DNA TGTGCCAGCAGTTTTGGGTACGGGACGACTGGAAACACCATATATTTT. This sequence joins TRBV12-3 or TRBV12-4 and TRBJ1-3; TRBD1 might be the D (5 bases). The V end lost 3 bases, the J end lost 2 bases, and 14 bases lay between the germline ends. The CDR3 contains 16 residues.

This clonotype came up many times. The V gene is TRBV5-1, the J gene TRBJ2-1; tentative D call: TRBD1 (5 bases). The germline V gene has CDR1 SGHRS and CDR2 YFSETQ. The CDR3 length is 15 residues. V was cut by 4 bases and J by 6 bases, with 17 bases left in between. The CDR3: CASSLPLGARNEQFF. CDR3 nucleotides: TGCGCCAGCAGCCTCCCCCTTGGGGCTCGCAATGAGCAGTTCTTC.

There are many counts of this clonotype. The chain employs TRBV7-6 and TRBJ2-1; TRBD1 might be the D (6 bases). The CDR3 loop spans 13 amino acids. Germline V CDR1 and CDR2: SGHVS, FNYEAQ. The germline V and J ends were trimmed by 2 bases and 6 bases, with 8 bases remaining between them. The CDR3 DNA is TGTGCCAGCAGCTTATTACAGGGCAATGAGCAGTTCTTC. This gives the protein CASSLLQGNEQFF.

The chain is built from TRBV2 and TRBJ2-7, with D hard to call. This CDR3 region has 11 residues. In germline, CDR1 is SNHLY, CDR2 FYNNEI. V was cut by 4 bases and J by 7 bases, with 8 bases left in between. CDR3 region: CASSARWEQYF. The CDR3 DNA is TGTGCCAGCAGTGCCAGGTGGGAGCAGTACTTC.

On this clonotype itself: A read error may be the cause here, since a much bigger clone is one base away. The chain joins TRBV10-1 to TRBJ1-1, with TRBD1 matching 7 bases. The CDR3 totals 12 residues. CDR1 WNHNN and CDR2 SYGVQD come from the germline V gene (reference sequence). CDR3 loop: CASSDPGQQALF. For the CDR3, the DNA is TGCGCCAGCAGTGATCCGGGACAGCAAGCTCTCTTT.

The chain employs TRBV7-2 and TRBJ1-1, with no clear D. Germline values: CDR1 SGHTA, CDR2 FQGNSA. The CDR3 is 14 residues long. Trimming stripped 1 base from V and 4 bases from J, with 10 bases between. This CDR3 reads CASSLGGSGTEAFF. The CDR3 coding sequence is TGTGCCAGCAGCTTAGGAGGGTCGGGCACTGAAGCTTTCTTT.